The text below deals with one T cell receptor beta chain. Its target is unknown. The data derive from a study of CD8+ T cells in alopecia areata. Study-wide results and caveats: Resident alphabeta T-cell populations of normal skin are likewise subject to sequencing in scalp samples.

Once RNA had been extracted, it was reverse transcribed into cDNA to act as the sequencing template. The data were produced by immunoSEQ multiplex PCR, yet TCRdb's version contains in-frame clones alone and is incomplete. The sample carries about 200,000 clones, approximately 60% recorded once. This sequence was found in a human donor in good health. Sequencing was done on a sample of CD8+ T cells sorted from blood.

This CDR3 reads CASSAPGPPDAFF. CDR3 nucleotide sequence: TGTGCCAGCAGCGCCCCTGGGCCCCCGGACGCTTTCTTT. J is TRBJ1-1 and V is TRBV7-6; D uncertain. Germline CDR1 is SGHVS and CDR2 is FNYEAQ. With 5 bases removed from V and 11 bases from J, the gap between germline ends came to 18 bases. The CDR3 covers 13 residues. Full variable domain (missing parts from reference TRBV7-6 and TRBJ1-1): GAGVSQSPRYKVTKRGQDVALRCDPISGHVSLYWYRQALGQGPEFLTYFNYEAQQDKSGLPNDRFSAERPEGSISTLTIQRTEQRDSAMYRCASSAPGPPDAFFGQGTRLTVV.